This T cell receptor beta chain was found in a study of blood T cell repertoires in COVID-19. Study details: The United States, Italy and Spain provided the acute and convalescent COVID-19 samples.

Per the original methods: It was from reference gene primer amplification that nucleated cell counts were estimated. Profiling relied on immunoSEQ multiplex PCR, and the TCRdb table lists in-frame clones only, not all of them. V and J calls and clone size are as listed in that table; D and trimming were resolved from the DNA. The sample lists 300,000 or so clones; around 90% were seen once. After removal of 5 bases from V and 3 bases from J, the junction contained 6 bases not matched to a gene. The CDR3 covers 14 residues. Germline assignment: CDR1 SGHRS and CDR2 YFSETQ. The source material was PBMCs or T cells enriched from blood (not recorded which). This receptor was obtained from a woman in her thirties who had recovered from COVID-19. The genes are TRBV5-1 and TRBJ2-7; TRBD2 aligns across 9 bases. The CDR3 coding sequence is TGCGCCAGCAGTTATAGCGGGGGAAACTACGAGCAGTACTTC. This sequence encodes CASSYSGGNYEQYF.